Included here is one T cell receptor beta chain sequence, with context. Its specificity is not known. CDR3-region Arm-PCR and iRepertoire HTBI primers produced the TCR beta libraries. TCRdb called the multiplex PCR reads again in MiXCR, with one record for every CDR3 protein. The sample contains just over 600,000 distinct CDR3 sequences, 15% to 20% of which appear only once. This specimen comes from a study of regulatory T cells in long-lasting Graves disease. Across the whole study: Antithyroid drug intake by newly diagnosed Graves' patients had lasted under 3 months. Study-wide results and caveats: The study examined only peripheral blood, not thyroid tissue. Patients with persistent disease showed a bias toward TRBV28, TRBJ1-2 and TRBJ2-5.

This CDR3 comprises 14 residues. Germline CDR1 reads SGHNT; CDR2 reads YYREEE (reference sequence). V dropped 0 bases and J dropped 10 bases, with 16 bases sitting between them. The time point here: newly diagnosed GD, antithyroid drugs for less than 3 months. The TCR library was prepared using RNA isolated from PBMCs. The sample was also linked to a second study, of T cells in Graves' hyperthyroidism and ophthalmopathy. Turning to that study: Blood shared most expanded thyroid clonotypes above 0.001.

The specimen was peripheral blood mononuclear cells (PBMCs), collected at new diagnosis, from a patient treated with antithyroid drugs. The chain uses TRBV5-4 and TRBJ1-1, with D maybe TRBD1 (5 bases). The TCR was taken from a woman aged 25 to 39 with Graves disease. For the CDR3, the DNA is TGTGCCAGCAGCTTGGGACAGTCAAACGGAGGAGCTTTCTTT. This encodes CASSLGQSNGGAFF.